A selection of T cell receptor beta chains follows, all from one sample in a study of shared clonotypes between healthy human individuals. Assay used: immunoSEQ multiplex PCR; TCRdb lists only in-frame clones, some missing. The sample carries roughly 500,000 clones, 70% to 80% recorded once. The specimen was PBMCs. These receptor sequences come from a woman between 40 and 50 years old in good health. Some clones in this sample may be carry-over from other donors' samples. Both conserved end residues are part of each CDR3. A D gene is named only where the DNA matches it firmly. The size field is filled for only some rows; it gives once, few, many or a size class.

15	few	TRBJ2-7	TRBV7-9	TRBD1	CASSSETGGPYEQYF	TGTGCCAGCAGCTCAGAGACAGGGGGCCCCTACGAGCAGTACTTC
14	NA	TRBJ2-7	TRBV7-2	TRBD1	CASSLTGASYEQYF	TGTGCCAGCAGCTTAACAGGGGCTTCCTACGAGCAGTACTTC
14	many	TRBJ2-2	TRBV7-2	TRBD1	CASSFNRGTGELFF	TGTGCCAGCAGCTTTAACAGGGGCACCGGGGAGCTGTTTTTT
16	few	TRBJ2-1	TRBV9	NA	CASSASRTSLYNEQFF	TGTGCCAGCAGCGCCTCCCGAACTAGCCTATACAATGAGCAGTTCTTC
15	NA	TRBJ2-1	TRBV5-8	NA	CASSKTGSGFYEQFF	TGTGCCAGCAGCAAAACCGGGAGCGGGTTCTATGAGCAGTTCTTC
15	once	TRBJ2-7	TRBV10-3	TRBD1	CAITDGQGGRVEQYF	TGTGCCATCACCGACGGACAGGGAGGTCGTGTTGAGCAGTACTTC
13	NA	TRBJ2-5	TRBV2	NA	CASSERADGTQYF	TGTGCCAGCAGTGAAAGGGCTGACGGGACCCAGTACTTC
14	once	TRBJ2-2	TRBV10-1	NA	CASSDMANTGELFF	TGCGCCAGCAGTGACATGGCGAACACCGGGGAGCTGTTTTTT
19	few	TRBJ2-3	TRBV5-6	NA	CASSPVGGLTNFSTDTQYF	TGTGCCAGCAGCCCGGTCGGGGGGCTGACTAACTTTAGCACAGATACGCAGTATTTT
14	NA	TRBJ1-5	TRBV6-6	NA	CASSYVSSNQPQHF	TGTGCCAGCAGTTACGTGAGTAGCAATCAGCCCCAGCATTTT
17	NA	TRBJ2-3	TRBV4-3	NA	CASSHSWAGAATDTQYF	TGCGCCAGCAGCCACTCATGGGCAGGGGCAGCCACAGATACGCAGTATTTT
15	NA	TRBJ2-7	TRBV28	TRBD2	CASSFAGTISYEQYF	TGTGCCAGCAGTTTCGCCGGGACTATCTCCTACGAGCAGTACTTC
11	NA	TRBJ1-1	TRBV5-6	NA	CASSLEAYREF	TGTGCCAGCAGCTTGGAGGCATATCGGGAGTTT
15	NA	TRBJ2-1	TRBV30	TRBD2	CAWSESAGVRREQFF	TGTGCCTGGAGTGAATCGGCGGGAGTAAGGAGGGAGCAGTTCTTC
15	once	TRBJ2-2	TRBV9	NA	CASSVRDLEPGELFF	TGTGCCAGCAGCGTGAGGGACCTCGAGCCCGGGGAGCTGTTTTTT
14	NA	TRBJ2-7	TRBV5-1	TRBD1	CASSLEGQGYEQYF	TGCGCCAGCAGCTTGGAAGGACAGGGCTACGAGCAGTACTTC
16	NA	TRBJ1-1	TRBV4-3	NA	CASRRAASLGNTEAFF	TGCGCCAGCCGGCGGGCGGCCTCACTGGGGAACACTGAAGCTTTCTTT
13	NA	TRBJ2-2	TRBV2	NA	CASSDQGTGELFF	TGTGCCAGCAGTGATCAGGGCACCGGGGAGCTGTTTTTT
15	NA	TRBJ2-1	TRBV5-1	TRBD2	CASSFSGNSHNEQFF	TGCGCCAGCAGCTTTAGCGGGAATTCCCACAATGAGCAGTTCTTC